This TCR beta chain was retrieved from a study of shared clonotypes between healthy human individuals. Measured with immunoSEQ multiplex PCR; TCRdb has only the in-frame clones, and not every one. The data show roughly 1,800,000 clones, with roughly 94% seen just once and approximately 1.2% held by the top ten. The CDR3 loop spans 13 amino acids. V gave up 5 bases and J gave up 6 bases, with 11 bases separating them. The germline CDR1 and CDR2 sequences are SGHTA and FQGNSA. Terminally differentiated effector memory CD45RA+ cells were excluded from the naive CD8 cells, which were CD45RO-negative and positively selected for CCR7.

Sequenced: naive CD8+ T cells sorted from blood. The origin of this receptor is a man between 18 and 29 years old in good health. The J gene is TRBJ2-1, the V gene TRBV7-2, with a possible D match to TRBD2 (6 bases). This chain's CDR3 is CASSQGLPNEQFF. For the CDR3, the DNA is TGTGCCAGCAGCCAGGGACTGCCCAATGAGCAGTTCTTC.